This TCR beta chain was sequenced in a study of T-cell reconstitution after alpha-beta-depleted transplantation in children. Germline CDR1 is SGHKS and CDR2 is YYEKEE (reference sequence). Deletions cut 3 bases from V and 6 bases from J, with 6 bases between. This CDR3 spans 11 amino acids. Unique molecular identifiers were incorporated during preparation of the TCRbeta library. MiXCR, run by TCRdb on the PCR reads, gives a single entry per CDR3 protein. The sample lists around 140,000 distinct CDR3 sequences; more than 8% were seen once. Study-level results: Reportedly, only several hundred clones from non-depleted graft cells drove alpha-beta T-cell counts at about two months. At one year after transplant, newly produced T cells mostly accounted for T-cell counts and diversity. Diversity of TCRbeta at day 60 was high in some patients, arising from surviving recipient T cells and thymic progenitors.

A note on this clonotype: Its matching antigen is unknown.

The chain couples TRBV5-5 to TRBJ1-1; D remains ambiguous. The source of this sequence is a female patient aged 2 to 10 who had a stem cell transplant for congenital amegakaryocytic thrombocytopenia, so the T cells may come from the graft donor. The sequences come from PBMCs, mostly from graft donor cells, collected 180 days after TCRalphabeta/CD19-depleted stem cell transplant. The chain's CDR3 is CASSYSAEAFF. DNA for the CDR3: TGTGCCAGCAGCTACAGCGCTGAAGCTTTCTTT.